The entry below gives a single T cell receptor (beta chain) sequence along with its context. What it recognizes is unknown. The record originates from a study of T cell responses to AZD1222 COVID-19 vaccine. The V and J ends lost 4 bases and 3 bases respectively, with 15 bases between them. There are 15 residues in the CDR3. Germline CDR1 and CDR2: SGHTA and FQGNSA. Study-level results: Every sample of the repertoires postdated the peak T cell response.

Method: immunoSEQ multiplex PCR; TCRdb's copy keeps in-frame clones and lacks some. The sample lists about 150,000 clones; more than 90% were seen once. The J gene is TRBJ1-1, the V gene TRBV7-2; tentatively, D is TRBD1 (5 bases). The sample here was peripheral blood, taken on day 0 of AZD1222 vaccination. This receptor was obtained from an adult in good health. The CDR3 here is CASSYNSGGDTEAFF. The DNA of the CDR3 is TGTGCCAGCAGCTACAATTCGGGGGGGGACACTGAAGCTTTCTTT.